The text below deals with one T cell receptor beta chain. This sample was included in a study of blood T cell repertoires in COVID-19. Study context: Collection of acute and convalescent COVID-19 samples took place in the United States, Italy and Spain.

The CDR3 loop spans 15 amino acids. Germline V gene data show CDR1 as MNHEY and CDR2 as SVGAGI. Trimming stripped 6 bases from V and 1 base from J, with 13 bases between. In the original processing: Estimation of nucleated cell counts relied on the amplification of reference gene primers. Data came from immunoSEQ multiplex PCR; TCRdb stores just in-frame clones and leaves some out. V, J and clone size were drawn from that table, and D and trimming were deduced from the DNA. This sample has hundreds of thousands of clones, with roughly 80% found just once. V usage is TRBV6-5 and J usage is TRBJ1-5, with D unresolved. This clonotype originated in a man between 35 and 55 years old who had been exposed to COVID-19. Sequenced material: PBMCs or T cells enriched from blood (not recorded which). The CDR3 sequence: CASSPTRESNQPQHF. For the CDR3, the DNA is TGTGCCAGCAGCCCAACCCGGGAGAGCAATCAGCCCCAGCATTTT.